These T cell receptor beta chains were read from a single sample in a study of OX40 agonist ivuxolimab in advanced cancers. The assay was immunoSEQ multiplex PCR, and TCRdb's table has in-frame clones only and misses some. The sample lists roughly 73,000 clones; almost 90% were seen once. Sequences were derived from CD4+ or CD8+ T cells sorted from blood, sampled in a trial of the OX40 agonist ivuxolimab. The receptor source for this set is an adult with an advanced solid tumor such as melanoma, head and neck, liver or kidney cancer. The CDR3 runs from the conserved cysteine through the conserved F or W. A D gene is named only where the DNA matches it firmly. Expanded clones get a size class; other rows say once, few or many, or leave the size out.

cdr3_length d_call j_call v_call clone_size cdr3_aa cdr3_nt
13 - TRBJ1-3 TRBV7-9 - CASSARQGNTIYF TGTGCCAGCAGCGCCCGACAGGGAAACACCATATATTTT
13 - TRBJ2-1 TRBV7-3 - CASSSLRGNEQFF TGTGCCAGCAGCTCTTTGAGAGGGAATGAGCAGTTCTTC
16 - TRBJ2-2 TRBV5-5 - CASSPGGGRAAGELFF TGTGCCAGCAGCCCAGGGGGCGGGAGGGCCGCCGGGGAGCTGTTTTTT
14 TRBD2 TRBJ2-3 TRBV6-6 - CALRSGGAGDTQYF TGTGCCCTCCGTAGCGGGGGGGCCGGGGATACGCAGTATTTT
16 TRBD2 TRBJ2-2 TRBV27 once CASSVPGLANTGELFF TGTGCCAGCAGTGTCCCGGGACTAGCTAACACCGGGGAGCTGTTTTTT
10 - TRBJ1-2 TRBV9 - CASRGNGYTF TGTGCCAGCAGGGGGAATGGCTACACCTTC
15 TRBD2 TRBJ2-7 TRBV9 - CASSPLVGGTYEQYF TGTGCCAGCAGCCCCCTGGTGGGGGGGACCTACGAGCAGTACTTC
15 - TRBJ2-7 TRBV19 - CASSSPGFSRYEQYF TGTGCCAGTAGTTCACCGGGCTTCAGTAGATACGAGCAGTACTTC
14 - TRBJ2-5 TRBV5-8 - CASSSRTLGETQYF TGTGCCAGCAGCTCCCGGACTCTTGGGGAGACCCAGTACTTC
18 - TRBJ1-4 TRBV4-2 - CASSQDAPLVVRNEKLFF TGTGCCAGCAGCCAAGATGCCCCCCTCGTTGTCAGGAATGAAAAACTGTTTTTT
13 - TRBJ1-2 TRBV6-6 - CASSLTGYYGYTF TGTGCCAGCAGTTTAACAGGGTACTATGGCTACACCTTC
14 TRBD1 TRBJ1-2 TRBV28 - CASSSGQGHYGYTF TGTGCCAGCAGTTCCGGACAGGGCCACTATGGCTACACCTTC
14 - TRBJ2-3 TRBV14 - CASSQDRSADTQYF TGTGCCAGCAGCCAAGATAGGTCCGCAGATACGCAGTATTTT
11 - TRBJ1-2 TRBV2 - CASSVRYGYTF TGTGCCAGCAGTGTCCGTTATGGCTACACCTTC
14 - TRBJ2-7 TRBV5-6 - CASSRRQVGYEQYF TGTGCCAGCAGCCGCCGACAGGTCGGCTACGAGCAGTACTTC
11 - TRBJ2-5 TRBV2 - CASSRGETQYF TGTGCCAGCAGCCGGGGGGAGACCCAGTACTTC
14 - TRBJ1-1 TRBV6-1 - CASSDRGLNTEAFF TGTGCCAGCAGTGATCGGGGTTTGAACACTGAAGCTTTCTTT
18 - TRBJ2-1 TRBV5-1 - CASSRYGGSGRGNNEQFF TGCGCCAGCAGCAGGTACGGCGGGAGTGGCAGGGGGAACAATGAGCAGTTCTTC
17 - TRBJ2-5 TRBV28 - CASSPLGVGQLQETQYF TGTGCCAGCAGTCCCTTAGGGGTAGGGCAACTCCAAGAGACCCAGTACTTC
15 TRBD1 TRBJ1-6 TRBV2 once CASSGNDRVNSPLHF TGTGCCAGCAGCGGAAACGACAGGGTCAATTCACCCCTCCACTTT
14 TRBD1 TRBJ1-4 TRBV5-1 - CASSFRQGNEKLFF TGCGCCAGCAGCTTCCGACAGGGTAATGAAAAACTGTTTTTT
15 TRBD2 TRBJ2-7 TRBV28 - CASSLHTPGLEEQYF TGTGCCAGCAGTTTGCACACACCGGGACTAGAGGAGCAGTACTTC
14 - TRBJ1-1 TRBV2 - CASSDWGRGTEAFF TGTGCCAGCAGTGATTGGGGGCGCGGCACTGAAGCTTTCTTT
15 - TRBJ2-7 TRBV19 - CASRAGTGSLYEQYF TGTGCCAGTAGGGCCGGGACCGGGAGCTTGTACGAGCAGTACTTC
13 - TRBJ1-5 TRBV7-3 - CASSLSWGQPQHF TGTGCCAGCAGCTTATCGTGGGGTCAGCCCCAGCATTTT
13 - TRBJ1-5 TRBV30 - CAWSVGQGQPQHF TGTGCCTGGAGTGTAGGGCAGGGTCAGCCCCAGCATTTT
12 - TRBJ2-7 TRBV11-3 - CASRTEGTEQYF TGTGCCAGCAGAACCGAAGGGACTGAGCAGTACTTC
12 - TRBJ1-1 TRBV30 few CAWIRLSTEAFF TGTGCCTGGATTAGACTGAGCACTGAAGCTTTCTTT
14 - TRBJ1-1 TRBV5-8 - CASSLGPGLGEAFF TGTGCCAGCAGCTTGGGCCCGGGCCTAGGTGAAGCTTTCTTT
13 - TRBJ2-3 TRBV7-3 - CASSAHRADTQYF TGTGCCAGCAGCGCCCATAGGGCAGATACGCAGTATTTT
16 TRBD2 TRBJ2-1 TRBV7-8 - CASSLRGPGTSHEQFF TGTGCCAGCAGCTTAAGGGGGCCGGGGACTAGCCATGAGCAGTTCTTC
17 - TRBJ1-5 TRBV19 - CASSVGWGAVAREPQHF TGTGCCAGTAGTGTGGGGTGGGGGGCTGTCGCGCGGGAGCCCCAGCATTTT
14 - TRBJ2-1 TRBV6-5 - CASGGGYSYNEQFF TGTGCCAGCGGGGGGGGCTACTCCTACAATGAGCAGTTCTTC
14 - TRBJ2-2 TRBV5-1 once CASSLRDATGELFF TGCGCCAGCAGCTTGAGGGACGCCACCGGGGAGCTGTTTTTT
14 - TRBJ2-5 TRBV11-3 - CASSRRGTQETQYF TGTGCCAGCAGCCGGCGGGGTACACAAGAGACCCAGTACTTC
13 TRBD1 TRBJ1-2 TRBV11-2 - CASSLRDRDSGTF TGTGCCAGCAGCCTCCGGGACAGGGACTCGGGCACCTTC
15 - TRBJ1-1 TRBV28 once CASSLSPGTNTEAFF TGTGCCAGCAGTTTATCCCCGGGTACGAACACTGAAGCTTTCTTT
15 TRBD1 TRBJ2-2 TRBV14 - CASSVIQGVPRELFF TGTGCCAGCAGCGTCATTCAGGGGGTGCCGAGGGAGCTGTTTTTT
16 - TRBJ1-2 TRBV5-5 - CASSSGPRRSNYGYTF TGTGCCAGCAGCTCAGGTCCTCGACGGAGTAACTATGGCTACACCTTC
15 - TRBJ1-5 TRBV7-2 once CASSLGQEGNQPQHF TGTGCCAGCAGCTTAGGCCAGGAGGGGAATCAGCCCCAGCATTTT
13 - TRBJ1-2 TRBV5-5 - CASSPWEGGGYTF TGTGCCAGCAGCCCCTGGGAGGGTGGTGGCTACACCTTC
15 TRBD2 TRBJ2-7 TRBV7-9 - CASSSGLAELYEQYF TGTGCCAGCAGCTCGGGACTAGCGGAGCTATACGAGCAGTACTTC
16 TRBD1 TRBJ2-1 TRBV28 once CASSLAGQGVINEQFF TGTGCCAGCAGTTTGGCCGGACAGGGGGTAATCAATGAGCAGTTCTTC
14 - TRBJ1-2 TRBV28 - CASSFGKGGYGYTF TGTGCCAGCAGTTTTGGGAAAGGGGGCTATGGCTACACCTTC
17 - TRBJ2-2 TRBV10-1 - CASSESLALTNTGELFF TGCGCCAGCAGTGAGTCTTTGGCACTAACGAACACCGGGGAGCTGTTTTTT
15 - TRBJ2-1 TRBV28 - CASSLGGLSYNEQFF TGTGCCAGCAGTTTGGGGGGGCTCTCCTACAATGAGCAGTTCTTC
15 TRBD2 TRBJ2-5 TRBV11-3 - CASSFKGTRVETQYF TGTGCCAGCAGCTTCAAGGGGACTAGGGTGGAGACCCAGTACTTC
14 - TRBJ1-5 TRBV28 - CASSFPLGDQPQHF TGTGCCAGCAGTTTCCCCTTAGGTGATCAGCCCCAGCATTTT
13 - TRBJ1-2 TRBV27 - CASSLQGNWGYTF TGTGCCAGCAGTTTGCAGGGAAACTGGGGCTACACCTTC
17 TRBD2 TRBJ2-2 TRBV5-1 - CASSSSGTSVDTGELFF TGCGCCAGCAGCAGCTCCGGGACTAGCGTCGACACCGGGGAGCTGTTTTTT
11 - TRBJ2-1 TRBV30 - CAWSSINEQFF TGTGCCTGGAGTAGTATCAATGAGCAGTTCTTC
16 - TRBJ1-1 TRBV11-3 once CASSPVPPGGETEAFF TGTGCCAGCAGCCCTGTCCCGCCCGGGGGAGAGACTGAAGCTTTCTTT
14 - TRBJ1-2 TRBV6-4 few CASSYPAINYGYTF TGTGCCAGCAGTTATCCGGCTATTAACTATGGCTACACCTTC
12 - TRBJ1-1 TRBV2 - CASSATNTEAFF TGTGCCAGCAGTGCCACGAACACTGAAGCTTTCTTT